These T cell receptor beta chains were read from a single sample in a study of post-analysis software for immune sequencing data. TCRdb ran MiXCR on the PCR reads and lists one entry per CDR3 protein. This table holds fewer than 700,000 distinct CDR3 sequences, 40% to 50% found once. Sequences were obtained from blood. The source of these receptors is a girl aged 5 to 17 with multiple sclerosis. Each CDR3 is given with its conserved first and last residue. The order of the fields is V gene, J gene, D gene, CDR3 length, clone size, CDR3 protein, CDR3 DNA. The D gene is left open where the match is weak. For some rows the clone size is stated as once, few or many, or as a class when expanded; others skip it.

TRBV29-1,TRBJ2-7,TRBD1,12,.,CSVGQGANEQYF,TGCAGCGTCGGGCAGGGGGCCAACGAGCAGTACTTC
TRBV9,TRBJ2-5,.,14,.,CASSAAHSRETQYF,TGTGCCAGCAGCGCGGCGCATTCGAGAGAGACCCAGTACTTC
TRBV20-1,TRBJ2-4,.,15,.,CSARDHRRAKNIQYF,TGCAGTGCTAGAGATCACCGCCGAGCCAAAAACATTCAGTACTTC
TRBV7-2,TRBJ2-1,.,13,.,CASSSPSRDEQFF,TGTGCCAGCAGCTCACCATCCCGTGATGAGCAGTTCTTC
TRBV6-5,TRBJ2-1,.,15,many,CASSYRGSSYNEQFF,TGTGCCAGCAGTTACAGGGGGAGCTCCTACAATGAGCAGTTCTTC
TRBV29-1,TRBJ1-2,.,12,.,CSGKGPGYGYTF,TGCAGCGGGAAAGGACCGGGATATGGCTACACCTTC
TRBV5-5,TRBJ2-5,.,13,.,CASSLDSPGEQYF,TGTGCCAGCAGCCTCGACTCCCCGGGAGAGCAGTACTTC
TRBV20-1,TRBJ2-1,.,12,.,CSAPNLAYEQFF,TGCAGTGCTCCCAACTTGGCCTACGAGCAGTTCTTC
TRBV7-3,TRBJ2-1,TRBD2,14,many,CASSSGTSEDEQFF,TGTGCCAGCAGCTCAGGGACTAGTGAAGATGAGCAGTTCTTC
TRBV11-3,TRBJ2-1,TRBD2,20,.,CASSLENSLAGGSSYNEQFF,TGTGCCAGCAGCTTAGAGAATTCGCTAGCGGGGGGGAGCTCCTACAATGAGCAGTTCTTC
TRBV6-5,TRBJ2-5,.,13,few,CASTRTRRETQYF,TGTGCCAGCACCAGGACTCGAAGGGAGACCCAGTACTTC
TRBV12-3/TRBV12-4,TRBJ2-1,TRBD2,15,.,CASRGLAGVRNEQFF,TGTGCCAGCAGAGGACTAGCGGGAGTCCGGAATGAGCAGTTCTTC
TRBV7-9,TRBJ2-5,TRBD1,15,.,CASSFPGTGEETQYF,TGTGCCAGCAGCTTTCCCGGGACAGGGGAGGAGACCCAGTACTTC
TRBV20-1,TRBJ2-1,TRBD2,14,.,CSARVAGGSNEQFF,TGCAGTGCTAGAGTCGCGGGAGGATCAAATGAGCAGTTCTTC
TRBV6-6,TRBJ2-4,.,15,.,CASSYLTGSQNIQYF,TGTGCCAGCAGTTATTTGACGGGATCGCAAAACATTCAGTACTTC
TRBV7-6,TRBJ2-7,TRBD2,16,few,CASSPQRLAGSYEQYF,TGTGCCAGCAGCCCCCAAAGACTAGCGGGGTCCTACGAGCAGTACTTC
TRBV12-3/TRBV12-4,TRBJ1-2,.,14,.,CASSSSGARYGYTF,TGTGCCAGCAGTTCGTCTGGGGCCCGCTATGGCTACACCTTC
TRBV11-2,TRBJ2-3,TRBD2,15,.,CASSRERGDTDTQYF,TGTGCCAGCAGCAGGGAGCGGGGGGACACAGATACGCAGTATTTT
TRBV29-1,TRBJ2-1,.,12,.,CSVLDYINEQFF,TGCAGCGTTCTGGACTATATCAATGAGCAGTTCTTC
TRBV6-5,TRBJ2-5,.,15,.,CASSYSMLRRETQYF,TGTGCCAGCAGTTACTCGATGCTGCGCAGGGAGACCCAGTACTTC
TRBV6-6,TRBJ2-7,TRBD1,14,few,CASRETGPSYEQYF,TGTGCCAGCAGGGAGACAGGGCCCTCCTACGAGCAGTACTTC
TRBV5-1,TRBJ2-7,TRBD2,16,.,CASSLASASGTYEQYF,TGCGCCAGCAGCTTGGCGTCGGCTAGCGGGACCTACGAGCAGTACTTC
TRBV12-3/TRBV12-4,TRBJ1-2,TRBD1,17,.,CASSLDPRQGGNYGYTF,TGTGCCAGCAGTTTAGATCCGCGACAGGGGGGAAACTATGGCTACACCTTC
TRBV6-5,TRBJ2-1,TRBD2,15,few,CASSRVAGGYNEQFF,TGTGCCAGCAGTCGAGTAGCGGGAGGATACAATGAGCAGTTCTTC
TRBV6-2/TRBV6-3,TRBJ2-7,.,15,.,CASSYGGPLLDEQYF,TGTGCCAGCAGTTACGGGGGACCTTTGCTCGACGAGCAGTACTTC
TRBV6-1,TRBJ2-6,.,15,.,CASSGRPAGANVLTF,TGTGCCAGCAGTGGCAGGCCCGCTGGGGCCAACGTCCTGACTTTC